This T cell receptor (beta chain) appears in the sequencing data of a study of T cell responses to AZD1222 COVID-19 vaccine. Germline assignment: CDR1 LGHDT and CDR2 YNNKEL (reference sequence). This CDR3 has 15 residues. V was pared by 4 bases and J by 3 bases, with 15 bases between. General study points: Repertoire sampling was restricted to post-peak T cell response timepoints.

A word on this clone: The antigen is undetermined.

Libraries were prepared by immunoSEQ multiplex PCR; TCRdb keeps only in-frame clonotypes and omits some of them. In the table there are about 150,000 clones, about 89% of which are singletons. The chain couples TRBV3-1 (or the pseudogene TRBV3-2) to TRBJ1-2; possible D gene TRBD1, 5 bases. The clonotype comes from an adult who received the AZD1222 COVID-19 vaccine. The source was peripheral blood, collected 28 days after the second AZD1222 dose. The CDR3 protein is CASSRGQDAYYGYTF. CDR3 in DNA: TGTGCCAGCAGCCGGGGCCAGGACGCGTACTATGGCTACACCTTC.